This record looks at one TCR beta chain sequence and its context. This receptor's antigen is unknown. Qualities for individual bases were not recorded, and no much larger clone is one base off. CDR1 LNHDA and CDR2 SQIVND were looked up in the germline V gene (reference sequence). From the cysteine up to the phenylalanine, the CDR3 has a length of 15 residues. The retained sequence is limited to the CDR3, 45 bases, with the frame set at the first base. Relative to germline, V is 9 bases shorter and J is 3 bases shorter, with 18 bases between their ends. This record belongs to a study of graft-versus-host responses after intestinal transplantation (dated by TCRdb to about 2021). The study in broad terms: The transplants that recipients got were multivisceral, liver-intestinal, or isolated intestinal. Every recipient was given anti-thymocyte globulin induction, then maintenance tacrolimus and steroids for roughly 3 years. To identify alloreactive clones, pre-transplant mixed lymphocyte reaction products were sequenced and compared with unstimulated pre-transplant donor and recipient T cells. The cohort enrolled about two dozen intestinal transplant recipients, one of whom was a retransplant, and a few patients without pretransplant specimens were excluded. Rather than going through the commercial service, samples from a few later patients were sequenced in-house on an Illumina MiSeq and processed with MiXCR. After intestinal transplantation, graft-versus-host and host-versus-graft alloreactive T cell clones in the graft, circulation and bone marrow were tracked using bulk TCR-beta CDR3 sequencing. Donor T cell macrochimerism was defined as a peak of at least 4% donor T cells among recipient peripheral blood mononuclear cells.

The research as a whole found: Early after transplant, peak levels of circulating GvH clones were associated with declines in HvG clones. The relatively low number and heterogeneity of intestinal transplant patients limited the conclusions. In the allografts of patients with donor T cell macrochimerism, GvH to HvG T cell clonal ratios were high. GvH clones were detected in recipient bone marrow, and some of these GvH clones were observed earlier in ileal mucosa or blood, consistent with an intestinal mucosal origin.

The library came from the immunoSEQ multiplex PCR assay. For most patients, genomic DNA was isolated with the Qiagen DNeasy Blood and Tissue Kit and shipped frozen to Adaptive Biotechnologies for TCR sequencing. For most patients, genomic DNA was subjected to high-throughput TCR-beta CDR3 sequencing by Adaptive Biotechnologies. As for the authors' bioinformatics: Adaptive's ImmunoSEQ software supplied the TCR sequencing data for more than 15 patients, while MiXCR and VDJtools were used to process a few other patients. To correct CD4 versus CD8 sorting errors, sequences present in both subsets at a frequency ratio below 5:1 were removed. CDR3 nucleotide sequences shared between donor and recipient were removed because the origin of such sequences could not be assigned. To be classed as alloreactive, a clone needed at least 2-fold expansion over unstimulated cells and a minimum CFSE-low frequency of 0.002% (template counts) or 0.001% (read counts). Mappable clones were those detected in sequenced pre-transplant spleen, lymph node, or MLR CFSE-low populations of the donor or recipient. Cumulative frequency of alloreactive clones was calculated as a percentage of all sequences weighted by copy number. This immuneACCESS table, as held by TCRdb, lists in-frame sequences with V and J called but not all clones. Of the missing ones, under half trace to an unresolved V gene in checked studies; the others have no known cause. Clone size and V and J calls were adopted from that table, with D and trimming inferred from the DNA. Within this sample are 45,000 to 65,000 clones, with approximately 94% of them counted one time only. The ten most abundant clones make up 0.38% of the sample.

Explained via the paper, the time point label denotes: cells obtained before transplantation from donor or recipient. CD3+CD4+ and CD3+CD8+ populations were FACS-sorted from unstimulated pre-transplant donor and recipient cells taken from spleen or lymph nodes. The chain joins TRBV19 to TRBJ2-1; no D segment can be confidently identified. Material: unstimulated CD4+ T cells sorted from spleen or lymph node cells, obtained before transplant. The TCR was taken from a human donor who was the organ donor for an intestinal transplant. The nucleotide sequence is given as TGTGCCAGCCGTGCGTTTAGTTTCGTCTACAATGAGCAGTTCTTC. Its coded protein is CASRAFSFVYNEQFF.